These 5 T cell receptor beta chains were all obtained from the same sample, sequenced in a study of blood T cell repertoires in COVID-19. Some clones are missing from TCRdb's copy, which holds only in-frame ones; the method was immunoSEQ multiplex PCR. In the table there are 250,000 or so clones, around nine tenths of which are singletons. The sample consisted of peripheral blood. These TCRs come from a man aged 40-50 years with active or convalescent COVID-19.

This chain links TRBV6-5 with TRBJ2-2; no definite D call. In germline, CDR1 is MNHEY, CDR2 SVGAGI. V dropped 2 bases and J dropped 9 bases, with 10 bases sitting between them. There are 13 residues in the CDR3. CDR3 in DNA: TGTGCCAGCAGTTACGTGGCGAGGAGGGAGCTGTTTTTT. This sequence encodes CASSYVARRELFF.

This clone was seen more than once but under ten times. Other DNA sequences in this sample translate to the same CDR3. This rearrangement joins TRBV5-1 to TRBJ1-4; 11 positions match TRBD1. The V gene end was trimmed by 3 bases and the J gene end by 8 bases; junction bases not matched to a gene: 3. The germline V gene has CDR1 SGHRS and CDR2 YFSETQ. There are 14 residues in the CDR3. The CDR3 nucleotides read TGCGCCAGCAGCTGGGGACAGGGGGACGAAAAACTGTTTTTT. Translation: CASSWGQGDEKLFF.

This chain uses TRBV3-1 (or the pseudogene TRBV3-2) with TRBJ1-4; 9 nucleotides match TRBD1. J lost 4 bases, V lost 4 bases, and 4 bases had no gene match. The CDR3 extends over 15 amino acids. From germline, CDR1 is LGHDT and CDR2 YNNKEL (reference sequence). This CDR3 reads CASSPPGQGNEKLFF. Here the CDR3 DNA reads TGTGCCAGCAGCCCCCCGGGACAGGGTAATGAAAAACTGTTTTTT.

The chain employs TRBV6-5 and TRBJ1-6; TRBD1 matches 11 bases. The CDR3 loop spans 15 amino acids. Germline V gene data show CDR1 as MNHEY and CDR2 as SVGAGI. The J segment lost 10 bases and the V segment lost 2 bases, leaving 4 bases of the junction unmatched. This CDR3 reads CASSYDGTGGSPLHF. The CDR3, as DNA: TGTGCCAGCAGTTACGATGGGACAGGGGGATCACCCCTCCACTTT.

V and J are TRBV2 and TRBJ1-1; D is ambiguous. CDR3 length: 14 amino acids. Germline V CDR1 and CDR2: SNHLY, FYNNEI. V lost 8 bases and J 0 bases, leaving 13 bases between the germline ends. CDR3 sequence reads: CASFIGVMNTEAFF. For the CDR3, the DNA is TGTGCCAGCTTTATCGGAGTCATGAACACTGAAGCTTTCTTT.